These 12 T cell receptor beta chains were all obtained from the same sample, sequenced in a study of blood T cell repertoires in COVID-19. The table came from immunoSEQ multiplex PCR; TCRdb's copy has only in-frame clones and leaves some out. The sample yields 50,000 to 55,000 clones, around nine tenths seen once. The sample taken for sequencing was peripheral blood. The origin of the receptors is a man over 45 with acute or convalescent COVID-19.

This clone was seen a few times. The V and J genes are TRBV10-1 and TRBJ1-1; weak D call: TRBD1 (5 bases). Looked up from germline, CDR1 is WNHNN and CDR2 is SYGVQD (reference sequence). The V gene lost 0 bases and the J gene lost 1 base, with 9 bases spanning the gap. The CDR3 covers 15 residues. Here the CDR3 reads CASSESQGRNTEAFF. The CDR3 DNA reads as TGCGCCAGCAGTGAGTCCCAGGGAAGGAACACTGAAGCTTTCTTT.

The chain has TRBV12-3 or TRBV12-4 and TRBJ2-7; D call uncertain. V lost 7 bases to trimming and J lost 5 bases, with 12 bases between them. This CDR3 has 12 residues. This chain's CDR3 is CASTAGYDEQYF. DNA of the CDR3: TGTGCCAGCACCGCAGGATATGACGAGCAGTACTTC.

The gene calls are TRBV29-1 and TRBJ2-7, with D possibly being TRBD2 (5 bases). The V end was cut by 6 bases, the J end by 0 bases, with 18 bases between. CDR1 is SQVTM, CDR2 ANQGSEA, per germline. This CDR3 contains 15 residues. CDR3 loop: CSVGVPGPYSYEQYF. The CDR3 DNA sequence: TGCAGCGTGGGAGTTCCCGGGCCTTACTCCTACGAGCAGTACTTC.

This rearrangement joins TRBV20-1 to TRBJ2-1, with D tentatively TRBD2 (5 bases). Germline V lookup: CDR1 DFQATT, CDR2 SNEGSKA (reference sequence). Trimming shortened V by 3 bases and J by 2 bases, and 17 bases separated the two germline ends. The CDR3 runs 16 residues. CDR3 region: CSASRLAGDAYNEQFF. The CDR3 nucleotides are TGCAGTGCTAGTCGACTGGCCGGGGATGCCTACAATGAGCAGTTCTTC.

This chain uses TRBV3-1 (or the pseudogene TRBV3-2) with TRBJ1-1; D remains ambiguous. V was trimmed by 4 bases and J by 1 base, leaving 16 bases between them. This CDR3 is 16 amino acids long. CDR1 is LGHDT and CDR2 is YNNKEL in the germline V gene (reference sequence). In DNA form, the CDR3 reads TGTGCCAGCAGCCCGGCGGGGAACAAAAGGAACACTGAAGCTTTCTTT. Translating gives CASSPAGNKRNTEAFF.

The rearrangement joins TRBV24-1 to TRBJ2-3; D is possibly TRBD1 (6 bases). CDR3 length: 14 residues. V was clipped by 4 bases and J by 4 bases, with 11 bases between them. Germline V gene data show CDR1 as KGHDR and CDR2 as SFDVKD. CDR3 sequence reads: CATSDDRKADTQYF. Written as DNA, the CDR3 is TGTGCCACCAGTGACGACAGGAAGGCAGATACGCAGTATTTT.

This clone was counted a single time. The chain combines TRBV10-3 with TRBJ2-1; no definite D call. In germline, CDR1 is ENHRY, CDR2 SYGVKD. The germline V and J ends were trimmed by 6 bases and 6 bases, with 12 bases remaining between them. CDR3 size: 13 residues. CDR3 nucleotides: TGTGCCATCAGCCCCCAGAGGTCCAATGAGCAGTTCTTC. This translates into CAISPQRSNEQFF.

The rearrangement uses TRBV7-9 and TRBJ2-7; 7 bases map to TRBD1. CDR3 length equals 15 residues. In germline, CDR1 is SEHNR, CDR2 FQNEAQ (reference sequence). The V segment lost 5 bases and the J segment 2 bases; nucleotides outside the gene matches: 9. The chain's CDR3 is CASSLVGGPPYEQYF. The CDR3 coding sequence is TGTGCCAGCAGCCTGGTAGGGGGCCCCCCCTACGAGCAGTACTTC.

This clone was observed many times. The sample has other DNA sequences that encode this CDR3 too. V and J are TRBV27 and TRBJ2-6, with D perhaps matching TRBD2 (7 bases). The germline V gene encodes CDR1 MNHEY and CDR2 SMNVEV (reference sequence). The V end lost 4 bases, the J end lost 0 bases, and 13 bases lay between the germline ends. CDR3 length: 17 amino acids. CDR3 region: CASSSAGAPSGANVLTF. The CDR3 bases are TGTGCCAGCAGTTCCGCGGGGGCCCCCTCTGGGGCCAACGTCCTGACTTTC.

This rearrangement joins TRBV28 to TRBJ1-5; D possibly corresponds to TRBD1 (5 bases). Trimming left V 3 bases short and J 9 bases short, with 15 bases between. The CDR3 consists of 14 residues. Germline lookup yields CDR1 MDHEN and CDR2 SYDVKM. CDR3 in DNA: TGTGCCAGCAGTTTGAATCGGGGACTTGCGCCCCAGCATTTT. Residues: CASSLNRGLAPQHF.

The genes are TRBV2 and TRBJ1-1; TRBD1 agrees at 7 bases. This CDR3 has 13 amino acids. Germline lookup yields CDR1 SNHLY and CDR2 FYNNEI. V dropped 5 bases and J dropped 2; count of bases not matched to a gene: 2. This CDR3 is CASSRDRNTEAFF. As DNA, the CDR3 is TGTGCCAGCAGTAGGGACAGAAACACTGAAGCTTTCTTT.

The chain uses TRBV24-1 and TRBJ1-1; D uncertain. Germline assignment: CDR1 KGHDR and CDR2 SFDVKD. Trimming left V 5 bases short and J 4 bases short, with 10 bases between. The CDR3 loop spans 13 amino acids. For the CDR3, the DNA is TGTGCCACCAGTGGCCGGGTGGGCACTGAAGCTTTCTTT. Translation: CATSGRVGTEAFF.